This T cell receptor beta chain was identified during a study of cytomegalovirus exposure and HLA in healthy donors. Study conclusions and caveats: Using a false discovery rate of 0.05, a later analysis showed that approximately 17,000 TCR beta sequences were associated with HLA alleles. An analysis that came later showed most CMV-associated TCR beta chains appearing HLA-restricted.

A note on this clone: Its antigen is not known.

Primers: 60 Vbeta forward and 13 Jbeta reverse. Method: immunoSEQ multiplex PCR; TCRdb's copy keeps in-frame clones and lacks some. The sample totals tens of thousands of clones; its top ten clones hold roughly 15%. The V segment lost 0 bases and the J segment 3 bases; nucleotides outside the gene matches: 2. Germline V gene lookup returns CDR1 SGHRS and CDR2 YFSETQ. The CDR3 totals 15 residues. The receptor was isolated from a man aged 45-65 years in good health and CMV-seropositive. The rearrangement uses TRBV5-1 and TRBJ2-5; 10 nucleotides align to TRBD2. Sequenced sample: PBMCs. The CDR3 here is CASSLEGLAEETQYF. DNA for the CDR3: TGCGCCAGCAGCTTGGAAGGACTAGCGGAAGAGACCCAGTACTTC.